The entry below gives a single T cell receptor beta chain sequence along with its context. The antigen remains unidentified. Before the COVID-19 pandemic, during about 2010-2019, CD4+ T cells were taken from unexposed donors. CD4+ T cells were isolated from the cells after roughly 11 days of culture. As cell numbers allowed, unexposed-donor CD4+ T cells faced SARS-CoV-2 S/N and four cold-coronavirus spikes. This sample stems from a study of CD4 T cells in relation to SARS-CoV-2 and coronaviruses. Study details: After roughly ten days of antigen culture, PBMC TCR beta CDR3s were sequenced. Study outcomes and limitations: Crossreactivity was assessed only for spike protein, not other viral proteins. About 64% of donors had memory CD4+ clonotypes crossrecognizing SARS-CoV-2 and common cold coronavirus spike.

The table came from immunoSEQ multiplex PCR; TCRdb's copy has only in-frame clones and leaves some out. Here the sample spans approximately 17,000 clones, 79% being singletons. Source material: CD4+ T cells from PBMCs, cultured in vitro. The receptor's source is a human donor in good health.

The DNA of the CDR3 is TGTGCCAGCAGTATAGATGACTCTGGAAACACCATATATTTT. It yields the protein CASSIDDSGNTIYF. This rearrangement joins TRBV5-6 to TRBJ1-3; D call uncertain. Germline CDR1 SGHDT, CDR2 YYEEEE. The CDR3 has 14 amino acids. With 5 bases removed from V and 0 bases from J, the gap between germline ends came to 9 bases.